One and the same sample provided the 3 T cell receptor beta chains below, sequenced in a study of blood T cell repertoires in COVID-19. The method was immunoSEQ multiplex PCR; TCRdb's version includes in-frame clones alone and lacks a portion of them. This table holds under 150,000 clones, around 85% found once. The specimen was peripheral blood. These TCRs come from a woman aged 55-75 years with COVID-19, enrolled during active disease.

The V and J genes are TRBV5-1 and TRBJ2-1; 7 bases match TRBD1. Germline V gene lookup returns CDR1 SGHRS and CDR2 YFSETQ. CDR3 length: 14 residues. V lost 1 base to trimming and J lost 3 bases; unmatched junction nucleotides: 1. DNA for the CDR3: TGCGCCAGCAGCTTGCGGGACAGCTACAATGAGCAGTTCTTC. It encodes CASSLRDSYNEQFF.

The CDR3 nucleotides are TGTGCCAGCTCACCAAGACCACTAAGCGGGGCGGAAGATACGCAGTATTTT. Translating gives CASSPRPLSGAEDTQYF. The chain links TRBV18 to TRBJ2-3, with TRBD2 matching over 7 bases. J gave up 5 bases and V 2 bases, and 13 bases lay outside the gene matches. Germline V gives CDR1 KGHSH, CDR2 LQKENI. The CDR3 is 17 residues long.

This clone was recorded a few times. This chain joins TRBV7-6 and TRBJ2-5, with D uncertain. The CDR3 is 13 amino acids. V was cut by 2 bases and J by 5 bases, with 9 bases left in between. Germline V gene data show CDR1 as SGHVS and CDR2 as FNYEAQ. CDR3 residues: CASSLSVYETQYF. DNA for the CDR3: TGTGCCAGCAGCTTAAGCGTATATGAGACCCAGTACTTC.